A single sample is the source of the 26 T cell receptor beta chains below, sequenced in a study of T cells in Graves' hyperthyroidism and ophthalmopathy. Amplification of TCR beta CDR3 regions was performed using RNA transcripts as template. The HTBI primer set was used in a first-round RT-PCR of the TCR CDR3. TCRdb reanalysed the multiplex PCR reads using MiXCR and keeps one entry per CDR3 protein. The sample lists fewer than 650,000 distinct CDR3 sequences, approximately 15% occurring once. The sequenced sample was blood. The receptors here all came from a woman aged 18-29 years with Graves' ophthalmopathy.

This clonotype was seen more than once but under ten times. This chain links TRBV5-1 with TRBJ2-7; no clear D. The ends were cut back, 0 bases at V and 7 bases at J, with 8 bases in the middle. Per germline, CDR1 SGHRS and CDR2 YFSETQ. The CDR3 is made up of 12 amino acids. The CDR3 DNA reads TGCGCCAGCAGCTTGGACGTTTATGAGCAGTACTTC. It translates to CASSLDVYEQYF.

This clonotype has ten or more counts. The rearrangement uses TRBV20-1 and TRBJ1-2; D is unclear. Germline CDR1 DFQATT, CDR2 SNEGSKA (reference sequence). This CDR3 has 12 residues. CDR3 sequence (DNA): TGCGCAGTAGGGATGGAAGACTATGGCTACACCTTC. It codes for CAVGMEDYGYTF.

The J gene is TRBJ1-2, the V gene TRBV20-1; weak D call: TRBD1 (6 bases). V was trimmed by 6 bases and J by 0 bases, leaving 23 bases between them. The CDR3 is made up of 17 amino acids. CDR1 and CDR2 from the germline V gene are DFQATT and SNEGSKA (reference sequence). The CDR3 nucleotides are TGCAGTGCCCCCGGGGGGCAGGGGAAAGGGCCTAACTATGGCTACACCTTC. Its translation is CSAPGGQGKGPNYGYTF.

This clonotype was counted many times. The rearrangement uses TRBV6-2 or TRBV6-3 and TRBJ2-3, with 16 bases identical to TRBD2. The CDR3 has 16 amino acids. V lost 7 bases to trimming and J lost 4 bases; unmatched junction nucleotides: 5. CDR1 MNHEY and CDR2 SVGEGT come from the germline V gene. The CDR3 spells CASTGTSGRAPDTQYF. The CDR3 region has the DNA TGTGCCAGCACCGGGACTAGCGGGAGGGCCCCAGATACGCAGTATTTT.

Concerning this clonotype: A much more abundant neighbour one base away suggests this may be a read error. This chain uses TRBV11-2 with TRBJ2-5; a weak D match, TRBD2 (6 bases). The V gene's germline CDR1 is SGHAT and CDR2 FQNNGV. The CDR3 length is 15 residues. Trimming cost V 5 bases and J 7 bases, with 20 bases left between them. The CDR3 DNA is TGTGCCAGCAGCCCGGTCCGCGGCCGGGGAGGGACCCAGTACTTC. Translated, it gives CASSPVRGRGGTQYF.

V gene TRBV9 combines with J gene TRBJ2-7, with no clear D. CDR1 and CDR2 (germline): SGDLS, YYNGEE. The length of the CDR3 is 15 residues. With 0 bases removed from V and 4 bases from J, the gap between germline ends came to 14 bases. In nucleotides, the CDR3 is TGTGCCAGCAGCGTAGGCGTGCTTGAGGTGTACGAGCAGTACTTC. It translates to CASSVGVLEVYEQYF.

At least ten counts were recorded for this clonotype. The chain couples TRBV2 to TRBJ2-5; TRBD2 matches at 11 bases. V was pared by 4 bases and J by 4 bases, with 11 bases of the junction left unmatched. The CDR3 loop spans 17 amino acids. The germline V gene encodes CDR1 SNHLY and CDR2 FYNNEI. The CDR3 sequence is CASSVSTSGSRLETQYF. In DNA, the CDR3 is TGTGCCAGCAGTGTATCTACTAGCGGGAGCCGGTTAGAGACCCAGTACTTC. Combining the CDR3 with reference TRBV2 and TRBJ2-5 gives the whole variable domain EPEVTQTPSHQVTQMGQEVILRCVPISNHLYFYWYRQILGQKVEFLVSFYNNEISEKSEIFDDQFSVERPDGSNFTLKIRSTKLEDSAMYFCASSVSTSGSRLETQYFGPGTRLLVL.

This clonotype was counted at least ten times. J is TRBJ2-1 and V is TRBV7-2, with TRBD2 identical over 9 bases. Germline CDR1 is SGHTA and CDR2 is FQGNSA. With V trimmed by 1 base and J by 4 bases, 2 bases remained unmatched. The CDR3 has 15 amino acids. CDR3 nucleotide sequence: TGTGCCAGCAGCTTAGGGACTAGCGATTACAATGAGCAGTTCTTC. Translated, it gives CASSLGTSDYNEQFF.

This clonotype was seen ten or more times. This chain joins TRBV2 and TRBJ2-1; D gene ambiguous. Germline CDR1 is SNHLY and CDR2 is FYNNEI. Trimming took off 8 bases at V and 3 bases at J, with 5 bases between the two ends. The CDR3 has 11 amino acids. The CDR3 region has the DNA TGTGCCAGCCGGTTCTACAATGAGCAGTTCTTC. This encodes CASRFYNEQFF.

At least ten counts were recorded for this clonotype. The rearrangement uses TRBV7-6 and TRBJ2-1; 11 bases map to TRBD2. CDR1 and CDR2 (germline): SGHVS, FNYEAQ. This CDR3 has 16 amino acids. J gave up 3 bases and V 5 bases, and 6 bases lay outside the gene matches. For the CDR3, the DNA is TGTGCCAGCAGCCCGGGACTAGCGGACCTCTACAATGAGCAGTTCTTC. Amino acid sequence: CASSPGLADLYNEQFF.

This clonotype was counted ten times or more. V is TRBV7-3 and J is TRBJ1-6, with a possible D match to TRBD1 (6 bases). The V gene's germline CDR1 is SGHTA and CDR2 FQGTGA. CDR3 length: 15 amino acids. Trimming pared 1 base from V and 6 bases from J, leaving 10 bases between. As DNA, the CDR3 is TGTGCCAGCAGCTTAAACAGGGCCGGTAATTCACCCCTCCACTTT. Translated, it gives CASSLNRAGNSPLHF.

V usage is TRBV24-1 and J usage is TRBJ2-1; unclear D gene. With 3 bases removed from V and 6 bases from J, the gap between germline ends came to 8 bases. From germline, CDR1 is KGHDR and CDR2 SFDVKD. This CDR3 spans 13 amino acids. The DNA for the CDR3 is TGTGCCACCAGTGATGGCGGCCGCAATGAGCAGTTCTTC. This codes for CATSDGGRNEQFF.

This clonotype has a handful of counts. The V gene is TRBV19, the J gene TRBJ1-3; D possibly corresponds to TRBD1 (5 bases). V gave up 10 bases and J gave up 2 bases, with 15 bases separating them. Germline values: CDR1 LNHDA, CDR2 SQIVND (reference sequence). The length of the CDR3 is 14 residues. Here the CDR3 reads CATKGVDAGNTIYF. In nucleotides, the CDR3 is TGTGCCACCAAAGGGGTCGACGCTGGAAACACCATATATTTT.

As regards this clonotype: A junction boundary mismatches the germline segment, possibly from a read error. This rearrangement joins TRBV7-9 to TRBJ2-5; D might be TRBD2 (6 bases). The CDR3 spans 16 residues. CDR1 is SEHNR and CDR2 is FQNEAQ in the germline V gene (reference sequence). Written as DNA, the CDR3 is TGTGCCAGCAGCCCGCACGGGGGTCTGGGCCAAGAGACCCAGCACTTC. Amino acids: CASSPHGGLGQETQHF.

The chain is built from TRBV18 and TRBJ1-1, with unresolved D. The germline CDR1 and CDR2 sequences are KGHSH and LQKENI. CDR3 size: 16 residues. Trimming pared 3 bases from V and 1 base from J, leaving 15 bases between. This CDR3 reads CASSPLSEARNTEAFF. The DNA of the CDR3 is TGTGCCAGCTCACCTCTTTCTGAGGCGAGGAACACTGAAGCTTTCTTT.

On this clonotype: With a much larger clone just one base away, this may be a read error. V is TRBV20-1 and J is TRBJ2-1, with 9 bases matching TRBD2. The CDR3 is 16 residues long. The germline CDR1 and CDR2 sequences are DFQATT and SNEGSKA (reference sequence). The CDR3 bases are TGCAGTGCTAGAGGGATAGCGGGAGAAAGGTACACTGAGCAGTTCTTC. Amino acid sequence: CSARGIAGERYTEQFF.

In its sample, this clonotype was seen a few times. The chain couples TRBV5-1 to TRBJ2-5; a weak D match, TRBD2 (6 bases). Trimming took 3 bases from V and 2 from J, leaving 11 bases between them. Germline V gene data show CDR1 as SGHRS and CDR2 as YFSETQ. The CDR3 is made up of 14 amino acids. The CDR3 DNA follows: TGCGCCAGCAGCTCCAGTGGGGGGCAAGAGACCCAGTACTTC. It specifies CASSSSGGQETQYF.

This clonotype has a count of ten or more. The rearrangement joins TRBV2 to TRBJ1-1; no clear D gene. CDR1 is SNHLY and CDR2 is FYNNEI in the germline V gene. The V and J ends lost 8 bases and 4 bases respectively, with 8 bases between them. This CDR3 spans 11 amino acids. The CDR3: CASLYSTEAFF. The CDR3 DNA reads as TGTGCCAGCCTATATAGCACTGAAGCTTTCTTT.

This clonotype was counted ten times or more. The chain couples TRBV12-3 or TRBV12-4 to TRBJ2-7; 12 nucleotides match TRBD1. With 4 bases clipped from V and 6 bases from J, the junction kept 1 base outside the gene matches. The length of the CDR3 is 13 residues. The CDR3 reads CASSWDRGREQYF. The CDR3 DNA reads TGTGCCAGCAGTTGGGACAGGGGGCGCGAGCAGTACTTC.

The J gene is TRBJ2-7, the V gene TRBV30; TRBD2 aligns across 10 bases. CDR1 and CDR2 from the germline V gene are GTSNPN and SVGIG (reference sequence). The CDR3 consists of 17 residues. Trimming at V came to 5 bases and at J to 3 bases, leaving 16 bases not matched to a gene. As DNA, the CDR3 is TGTGCCTGGGGGGAAATCGTGGCTAGCGGGAGCTACTACGAGCAGTACTTC. This sequence encodes CAWGEIVASGSYYEQYF.

This clonotype has a count of ten or more. The chain uses TRBV11-2 and TRBJ1-1; tentative D call: TRBD1 (6 bases). Trimming pared 0 bases from V and 4 bases from J, leaving 12 bases between. There are 15 residues in the CDR3. Per germline, CDR1 SGHAT and CDR2 FQNNGV. CDR3 sequence (DNA): TGTGCCAGCAGCTTAGAGGGAGGGGGACGCACTGAAGCTTTCTTT. Its translation is CASSLEGGGRTEAFF.

Many counts were recorded for this clonotype. The chain recombines TRBV20-1 with TRBJ2-1; 10 nucleotides line up with TRBD2. CDR3 length: 15 amino acids. Unmatched junction bases numbered 5, after V lost 3 bases and J lost 3 bases. Germline values: CDR1 DFQATT, CDR2 SNEGSKA (reference sequence). The DNA of the CDR3 is TGCAGTGCTAGCTCCCCTAGCGGGAGCTACAATGAGCAGTTCTTC. As protein: CSASSPSGSYNEQFF.

The chain is built from TRBV6-2 or TRBV6-3 and TRBJ1-3, with unresolved D. This CDR3 comprises 14 residues. The ends were cut back, 6 bases at V and 2 bases at J, with 11 bases in the middle. Germline-derived CDR1 and CDR2 are MNHEY and SVGEGT. The CDR3 DNA reads as TGTGCCAGCAGACATTACGGGACTGGAAACACCATATATTTT. Translation gives CASRHYGTGNTIYF.

This clonotype was seen repeatedly, ten times or more. The gene calls are TRBV30 and TRBJ1-5; D may be TRBD1 (5 bases). V shed 1 base and J shed 5 bases, with 15 bases lying between them. The CDR3 is 15 amino acids. Per the germline V gene, CDR1 is GTSNPN and CDR2 is SVGIG (reference sequence). The CDR3 region has the DNA TGTGCCTGGAGTGATGAGATGCAGGGAGATCAGCCCCAGCATTTT. Protein sequence: CAWSDEMQGDQPQHF.

Only a few counts were recorded for this clonotype. With a much larger clone just one base away, this may be a read error. The chain joins TRBV29-1 to TRBJ2-7; TRBD2 matches at 10 bases. This CDR3 has 12 amino acids. Trimming removed 7 bases from V and 3 bases from J; junction bases left unmatched: 3. From germline, CDR1 is SQVTM and CDR2 ANQGSEA. CDR3 in amino acids: CSGTSGLYEQYF. DNA for the CDR3: TGCAGCGGGACTAGCGGCCTCTACGAGCAGTACTTC.

The sample holds a few counts of this clonotype. The genes are TRBV27 and TRBJ1-1, with D unclear. CDR1 is MNHEY, CDR2 SMNVEV, per germline (reference sequence). V gave up 7 bases and J gave up 1 base, with 7 bases separating them. This CDR3 has 12 residues. The CDR3 DNA follows: TGTGCCAGCATAATTGGGAACACTGAAGCTTTCTTT. Amino acid sequence: CASIIGNTEAFF.